The 19 T cell receptor beta chains below come from one sample, sequenced in a study of T cells expressing NK-cell markers. TCRdb derives one entry per CDR3 protein from the 5' RACE reads, leaving out DNA. The sample data list hundreds of thousands of distinct CDR3 sequences. What was sequenced was blood T cells: a sorted CD56 or NKG2C T cell subset, CD4+ or CD8+ T cells, or bulk PBMC T cells (not recorded which). The receptor source for this set is a woman aged 18-69 years in good health.

The genes are TRBV29-1 and TRBJ2-1; TCRdb outputs TRBD2, but without DNA this stays unchecked. The CDR3 consists of 13 residues. CDR1 and CDR2 from the germline V gene are SQVTM and ANQGSEA. The chain's CDR3 is CSDIREGGNEQFF.

The rearrangement uses TRBV16 and TRBJ2-5. This CDR3 comprises 13 residues. Germline V lookup: CDR1 KGHSY, CDR2 FQNENV. CDR3 in amino acids: CASSQRQQETQYF.

V gene TRBV19 combines with J gene TRBJ1-1; the TCRdb D gene call, TRBD1, has no DNA to confirm it. The CDR3 has 17 residues. Germline V gene sequence: CDR1 LNHDA, CDR2 SQIVND (reference sequence). CDR3 amino acids: CASSAEGARNMNTEAFF.

The chain has TRBV18 and TRBJ2-5; TCRdb indicates TRBD1, and absent DNA this call remains unverified. Germline V gene data show CDR1 as KGHSH and CDR2 as LQKENI. The CDR3 totals 16 residues. CDR3 region: CASSPTGGRAGETQYF.

The rearrangement uses TRBV5-1 and TRBJ1-2. This CDR3 comprises 13 residues. The germline V gene encodes CDR1 SGHRS and CDR2 YFSETQ. Here the CDR3 reads CASSLGHLYGYTF.

This sequence joins TRBV27 and TRBJ2-1; TCRdb calls TRBD1, which cannot be checked without DNA. The CDR3 has 13 residues. CDR1 and CDR2 (germline): MNHEY, SMNVEV (reference sequence). CDR3 loop: CASKSGQNAEQFF.

This chain joins TRBV19 and TRBJ2-2; the D call of TRBD2 rests on TCRdb alone, since no DNA is present to check it. The CDR3 runs 14 residues. CDR1 is LNHDA, CDR2 SQIVND, per germline (reference sequence). The CDR3 protein is CASRPGLNTGELFF.

The chain links TRBV19 to TRBJ1-2. The CDR3 extends over 17 amino acids. Germline-derived CDR1 and CDR2 are LNHDA and SQIVND (reference sequence). CDR3 amino acids: CASSREVTGTLNYGYTF.

The rearrangement joins TRBV5-6 to TRBJ2-7. Looked up from germline, CDR1 is SGHDT and CDR2 is YYEEEE. The CDR3 is 11 amino acids. This chain's CDR3 is CASSLSNEQYF.

This chain connects TRBV4-3 to TRBJ2-3; the D call of TRBD1 rests on TCRdb alone, since no DNA is present to check it. CDR3 length: 17 residues. Germline values: CDR1 LGHNA, CDR2 YSLEER. This CDR3 reads CASSQVSTAKYTDTQYF.

The chain has TRBV12-3 or TRBV12-4 and TRBJ2-7. The CDR3 length is 15 residues. The CDR3 sequence: CASSLVQLYSYEQYF.

The rearrangement joins TRBV12-3 or TRBV12-4 to TRBJ2-7. The CDR3 totals 12 residues. CDR3 protein: CASSFLGFEQYF.

V gene TRBV28 combines with J gene TRBJ2-1. The CDR3 is 14 residues long. Germline values: CDR1 MDHEN, CDR2 SYDVKM. The CDR3 reads CASSVTSSYNEQFF.

This chain joins TRBV29-1 and TRBJ2-7; the D call of TRBD1 rests on TCRdb alone, since no DNA is present to check it. The CDR3 runs 13 residues. Germline CDR1 is SQVTM and CDR2 is ANQGSEA. The CDR3 protein is CSVEGQGGYEQYF.

The V and J genes are TRBV20-1 and TRBJ2-3; TCRdb designates TRBD1, a call that cannot be tested without DNA. Looked up from germline, CDR1 is DFQATT and CDR2 is SNEGSKA (reference sequence). The CDR3 sequence is 17 residues long. The CDR3 loop reads CSFPIQGWRGMSDTQYF.

V is TRBV7-2 and J is TRBJ2-7; checking the TCRdb D call of TRBD2 is not possible without DNA. CDR1 is SGHTA, CDR2 FQGNSA, per germline. The CDR3 totals 14 residues. The CDR3 is CASSWGLASYEQYF.

The V call is TRBV5-1, the J call TRBJ2-1. Germline assignment: CDR1 SGHRS and CDR2 YFSETQ. The CDR3 spans 17 residues. The CDR3 loop is CASSLAPLAGASNEQFF.

The CDR3: CSALTKAGAHTGELFF. The V gene is TRBV20-1, the J gene TRBJ2-2; TCRdb names TRBD2, which stays unverified in the absence of DNA. The CDR3 has 16 amino acids. Germline values: CDR1 DFQATT, CDR2 SNEGSKA (reference sequence).

The chain employs TRBV28 and TRBJ2-7. Per germline, CDR1 MDHEN and CDR2 SYDVKM. CDR3 length equals 15 residues. The CDR3 sequence: CASSLPDSSSYEQYF.